The 19 T cell receptor beta chains in this list originate from one sample, sequenced in a study of cytomegalovirus exposure and HLA in healthy donors. Method: immunoSEQ multiplex PCR; TCRdb's copy keeps in-frame clones and lacks some. Here the sample spans under 400,000 clones, about nine tenths being singletons. Sequencing used PBMCs. The source of these receptors is a woman between 18 and 29 years old in good health and CMV-seronegative.

This chain joins TRBV27 and TRBJ1-2; D remains unclear. The CDR3 totals 16 residues. Germline loops: CDR1 MNHEY, CDR2 SMNVEV (reference sequence). V was cut by 2 bases and J by 0 bases, with 13 bases left in between. The CDR3 DNA reads TGTGCCAGCAGTTTAAGAACAGCCGGCTCTAACTATGGCTACACCTTC. Its translation: CASSLRTAGSNYGYTF.

The CDR3: CASSLLETQYF. CDR3 DNA: TGTGCCAGCAGCTTGCTGGAGACCCAGTACTTC. The rearrangement links TRBV5-6 to TRBJ2-5; D not certain. In germline, CDR1 is SGHDT, CDR2 YYEEEE. Trimming left V 1 base short and J 5 bases short, with 3 bases between. The CDR3 covers 11 residues.

This clone has more than one count but fewer than ten. The chain employs TRBV11-2 and TRBJ1-4, with 8 positions matching TRBD1. After removal of 2 bases from V and 5 bases from J, the junction contained 10 bases not matched to a gene. The CDR3 has 17 residues. From germline, CDR1 is SGHAT and CDR2 FQNNGV. The CDR3 here is CASSLWQGAGGNEKLFF. The CDR3 nucleotides are TGTGCCAGCAGCTTATGGCAGGGGGCAGGAGGGAATGAAAAACTGTTTTTT. Full variable domain (rest looked up from reference TRBV11-2 and TRBJ1-4): EAGVAQSPRYKIIEKRQSVAFWCNPISGHATLYWYQQILGQGPKLLIQFQNNGVVDDSQLPKDRFSAERLKGVDSTLKIQPAKLEDSAVYLCASSLWQGAGGNEKLFFGSGTQLSVL.

The chain recombines TRBV28 with TRBJ1-6; no clear D. In germline, CDR1 is MDHEN, CDR2 SYDVKM. The CDR3 is 14 amino acids. V was shortened by 3 bases and J by 10 bases, with 13 bases between the two germline ends. In DNA, the CDR3 is TGTGCCAGCAGTTTCCCCCCCGTGCGATCACCCCTCCACTTT. Its protein product is CASSFPPVRSPLHF.

This clone was observed a handful of times. This chain uses TRBV25-1 with TRBJ2-7; a weak D match, TRBD1 (6 bases). Trimming removed 4 bases at V and 6 bases at J, with 7 bases between. Germline lookup yields CDR1 MGHDK and CDR2 SYGVNS. CDR3 length: 11 residues. The CDR3 loop reads CASSVQGEQYF. CDR3 DNA: TGTGCCAGCAGTGTACAGGGCGAGCAGTACTTC.

This chain uses TRBV27 with TRBJ1-5; 7 nucleotides line up with TRBD1. With 6 bases clipped from V and 2 bases from J, the junction kept 13 bases outside the gene matches. The V gene's germline CDR1 is MNHEY and CDR2 SMNVEV (reference sequence). The CDR3 contains 17 residues. The CDR3 sequence is CASSLHTGDRRNQPQHF. CDR3 nucleotides: TGTGCCAGCAGCCTACATACCGGGGACAGACGCAATCAGCCCCAGCATTTT.

The chain combines TRBV4-1 with TRBJ2-7; maybe TRBD1 (5 bases). Germline CDR1 MGHRA, CDR2 YSYEKL. V lost 3 bases, J lost 4 bases, and 25 bases lay in between. The CDR3 sequence is 18 residues long. CDR3 protein: CASSHPRPPGIDSYEQYF. The DNA of the CDR3 is TGCGCCAGCAGCCACCCTCGTCCCCCAGGGATCGATTCTTACGAGCAGTACTTC.

This sequence joins TRBV27 and TRBJ2-7, with TRBD2 matching 11 bases. Germline CDR1 and CDR2: MNHEY and SMNVEV (reference sequence). With 6 bases clipped from V and 0 bases from J, the junction kept 13 bases outside the gene matches. The CDR3 spans 18 residues. DNA for the CDR3: TGTGCCAGCAGCCACCTCGGGACTAGCGGACTAAGCTCCTACGAGCAGTACTTC. This encodes CASSHLGTSGLSSYEQYF.

V is TRBV30 and J is TRBJ2-3, with 14 bases lining up with TRBD2. The J segment lost 2 bases and the V segment lost 2 bases, leaving 6 bases of the junction unmatched. Germline assignment: CDR1 GTSNPN and CDR2 SVGIG (reference sequence). This CDR3 is 17 amino acids long. CDR3 sequence: CAWSPRTSGGPTDTQYF. CDR3 nucleotides: TGTGCCTGGAGTCCCCGGACTAGCGGGGGGCCCACAGATACGCAGTATTTT.

The V gene is TRBV27, the J gene TRBJ2-2; TRBD2 agrees at 7 bases. The V gene end was trimmed by 1 base and the J gene end by 3 bases; junction bases not matched to a gene: 8. Germline V gene lookup returns CDR1 MNHEY and CDR2 SMNVEV (reference sequence). The CDR3 runs to 17 residues. DNA of the CDR3: TGTGCCAGCAGTTTATACCCCCCCGGGAGGTACACCGGGGAGCTGTTTTTT. This gives the protein CASSLYPPGRYTGELFF.

V is TRBV7-9 and J is TRBJ1-1; a possible D gene is TRBD1 (5 bases). Germline V gives CDR1 SEHNR, CDR2 FQNEAQ (reference sequence). The V and J ends lost 7 bases and 1 base respectively, with 19 bases between them. The CDR3 has 16 residues. The CDR3, as DNA: TGTGCCAGCAAGCCCTCGCTCGGGGGTGGGAACACTGAAGCTTTCTTT. Amino acid sequence: CASKPSLGGGNTEAFF.

The chain links TRBV4-1 to TRBJ2-3; tentative D call: TRBD2 (6 bases). The germline V and J ends were trimmed by 0 bases and 0 bases, with 7 bases remaining between them. Per germline, CDR1 MGHRA and CDR2 YSYEKL. CDR3 length: 15 residues. CDR3 region: CASSQEAGSTDTQYF. The CDR3 bases are TGCGCCAGCAGCCAAGAGGCGGGGAGCACAGATACGCAGTATTTT.

This clone occurred once. This rearrangement joins TRBV7-9 to TRBJ1-2; D gene unclear. Trimming stripped 1 base from V and 3 bases from J, with 6 bases between. From germline, CDR1 is SEHNR and CDR2 FQNEAQ (reference sequence). This CDR3 comprises 13 residues. The CDR3: CASSLGVDYGYTF. CDR3 coding DNA: TGTGCCAGCAGCTTAGGAGTCGACTATGGCTACACCTTC.

V usage is TRBV11-1 and J usage is TRBJ2-3; 7 bases line up with TRBD2. Trimming took 4 bases from V and 0 from J; bases not matched to a gene: 7. From germline, CDR1 is SGHAT and CDR2 FQDESV (reference sequence). CDR3 length equals 16 residues. The CDR3 protein is CASSSRTGGSTDTQYF. The CDR3, as DNA: TGTGCCAGCAGCTCCCGTACCGGGGGGAGCACAGATACGCAGTATTTT.

The CDR3 coding sequence is TGTGCCAGCAGTTACTCCCCGTTACGGCAAGAGACCCAGTACTTC. Its protein is CASSYSPLRQETQYF. This rearrangement joins TRBV6-5 to TRBJ2-5; D not certain. V gave up 0 bases and J gave up 2 bases, with 10 bases separating them. The CDR3 length is 15 residues. From germline, CDR1 is MNHEY and CDR2 SVGAGI.

The CDR3, as DNA: TGTGCCAGCAGCCTGGGACAGACCATCTATGGCTACACCTTC. It is translated as CASSLGQTIYGYTF. This chain connects TRBV5-6 to TRBJ1-2; 7 nucleotides line up with TRBD1. Germline V gene data show CDR1 as SGHDT and CDR2 as YYEEEE. This CDR3 has 14 residues. V dropped 4 bases and J dropped 4; count of bases not matched to a gene: 7.

This rearrangement joins TRBV5-1 to TRBJ2-5, with D possibly matching TRBD1 (6 bases). V shed 6 bases and J shed 2 bases, with 14 bases lying between them. This CDR3 spans 14 amino acids. Germline V CDR1 and CDR2: SGHRS, YFSETQ. The CDR3 loop reads CASTRTVTQETQYF. The CDR3 DNA follows: TGCGCCAGCACCCGGACAGTTACTCAAGAGACCCAGTACTTC.

The chain is built from TRBV21-1 and TRBJ2-1; the table's D call, TRBD1, was not checked against the DNA. TRBV21-1 is described as a pseudogene. The CDR3 runs to 16 residues. CDR3 coding DNA: TGTGCCAGCAGCGGCCGGACAGGGGCACACTACAATGAGCAGTTCTTC. Translating it yields CASSGRTGAHYNEQFF.

This chain joins TRBV5-1 and TRBJ1-2; 9 bases line up with TRBD1. From germline, CDR1 is SGHRS and CDR2 YFSETQ. This CDR3 spans 14 amino acids. The V gene end was trimmed by 0 bases and the J gene end by 4 bases; junction bases not matched to a gene: 1. CDR3 in amino acids: CASSLDRGPYGYTF. CDR3 coding DNA: TGCGCCAGCAGCTTGGACAGGGGGCCCTATGGCTACACCTTC.